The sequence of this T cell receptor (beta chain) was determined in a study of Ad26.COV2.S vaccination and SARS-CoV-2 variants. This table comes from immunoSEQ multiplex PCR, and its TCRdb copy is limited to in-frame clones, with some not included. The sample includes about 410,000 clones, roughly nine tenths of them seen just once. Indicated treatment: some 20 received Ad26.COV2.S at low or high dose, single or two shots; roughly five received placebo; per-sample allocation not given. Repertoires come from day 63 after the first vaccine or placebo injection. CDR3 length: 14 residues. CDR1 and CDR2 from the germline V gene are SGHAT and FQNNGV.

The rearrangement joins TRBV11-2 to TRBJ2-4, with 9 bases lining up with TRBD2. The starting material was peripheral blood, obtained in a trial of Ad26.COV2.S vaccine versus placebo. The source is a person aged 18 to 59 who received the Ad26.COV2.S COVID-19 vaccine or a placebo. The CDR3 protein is CATPGLAPKNIQYF. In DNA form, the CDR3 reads TGTGCAACACCGGGACTAGCTCCCAAAAACATTCAGTACTTC.